This T cell receptor beta chain came from a study of T cell repertoires in cytomegalovirus infection. Whole-study context: The authors used CMV epitopes that were HLA-C-restricted (recently identified) and HLA-B-restricted (well studied).

This CDR3 is built from 12 residues. Germline V gives CDR1 MNHEY, CDR2 SMNVEV (reference sequence). Trimming shortened V by 6 bases and J by 5 bases, and 9 bases separated the two germline ends. Findings and limits, study-wide: Dominating the ex vivo response were TCR beta clonotypes that were CMV-specific and HLA-C-restricted.

TCRdb ran MiXCR on the reads and lists one entry per CDR3 protein. The table shows 700,000 to 900,000 distinct CDR3 sequences, with approximately 32% occurring only once. On this clonotype: As yet, its antigen is unknown.

The sample was cultured CD8+ T cells from PBMCs, taken from culture after CMV antigen stimulation. The sequence was collected from a human donor in good health (CMV status not recorded). Some clones in this sample may be carry-over from other donors' samples. The chain has TRBV27 and TRBJ2-3; possibly TRBD2 for D (6 bases). The CDR3 reads CASRVGGDTQYF. Here the CDR3 DNA reads TGTGCCAGCAGAGTGGGGGGAGATACGCAGTATTTT.